This passage covers 23 T cell receptor beta chains from one sample sequenced in a study of T cells in Graves' hyperthyroidism and ophthalmopathy. It was RNA transcripts that yielded the amplified TCR beta CDR3 regions. The HTBI primer set drove a first-round RT-PCR of the TCR CDR3. Via MiXCR, TCRdb re-called the multiplex PCR reads, giving one row per CDR3 protein. The table includes about 520,000 distinct CDR3 sequences, around 22% detected once. The material sequenced was blood. The receptor source for this set is a young woman with Graves' ophthalmopathy.

With regard to this clonotype: Relative to the germline gene, one junction end is altered; a read error may explain this. The rearrangement links TRBV11-2 to TRBJ2-7; D not resolved. Germline V gene data show CDR1 as SGHAT and CDR2 as FQNNGV. The CDR3 consists of 12 residues. The CDR3 sequence is CASILGSYEQYF. The CDR3 coding sequence is TGTGCCAGCATCTTAGGGTCCTACGAGCAGTACTTC.

The rearrangement uses TRBV5-1 and TRBJ2-1; 10 nucleotides match TRBD2. V was pared by 4 bases and J by 5 bases, with 6 bases of the junction left unmatched. Germline V CDR1 and CDR2: SGHRS, YFSETQ. This CDR3 region has 15 residues. CDR3 protein: CASSPGLAAHNEQFF. CDR3 sequence (DNA): TGCGCCAGCAGCCCTGGACTAGCGGCTCACAATGAGCAGTTCTTC.

This clonotype occurred a few times. The chain combines TRBV6-5 with TRBJ2-4, with D uncertain. The CDR3 runs 13 residues. CDR1 MNHEY and CDR2 SVGAGI come from the germline V gene. The V gene lost 9 bases and the J gene lost 6 bases, with 15 bases spanning the gap. The CDR3 DNA reads TGTGCCAGTTTGGACGTAGTTGGAAACATTCAGTACTTC. Translating gives CASLDVVGNIQYF.

This clonotype was counted between two and nine times. The chain combines TRBV20-1 with TRBJ1-2; D uncertain. CDR1 and CDR2 from the germline V gene are DFQATT and SNEGSKA (reference sequence). Trimming took 4 bases from V and 3 from J, leaving 9 bases between them. The CDR3 loop spans 12 amino acids. CDR3 region: CSAIDGDYGYTF. The DNA for the CDR3 is TGCAGTGCTATCGACGGAGACTATGGCTACACCTTC.

This clonotype was counted a few times. The chain joins TRBV18 to TRBJ1-1; the D gene is possibly TRBD1 (6 bases). V was pared by 3 bases and J by 1 base, with 15 bases between. CDR1 and CDR2 (germline): KGHSH, LQKENI. The CDR3 consists of 16 residues. The CDR3 DNA is TGTGCCAGCTCACCCCAAGGGGGAAATTCGAACACTGAAGCTTTCTTT. Its protein is CASSPQGGNSNTEAFF.

Many counts were recorded for this clonotype. The chain uses TRBV20-1 and TRBJ1-5; D gene uncertain. Germline CDR1 reads DFQATT; CDR2 reads SNEGSKA (reference sequence). The CDR3 runs 15 residues. V was clipped by 2 bases and J by 3 bases, with 14 bases between them. This chain's CDR3 is CSARSRRATNQPQHF. In DNA form, the CDR3 reads TGCAGTGCTAGATCTAGAAGAGCGACCAATCAGCCCCAGCATTTT.

This clonotype was counted ten times or more. This chain joins TRBV5-8 and TRBJ1-1; tentative D call: TRBD1 (6 bases). V shed 0 bases and J shed 5 bases, with 14 bases lying between them. Germline lookup yields CDR1 SGHTS and CDR2 YDEGEE. The CDR3 is made up of 15 amino acids. The CDR3 loop reads CASSLGGARHTEAFF. CDR3 coding DNA: TGTGCCAGCAGCTTGGGGGGGGCGAGGCATACTGAAGCTTTCTTT.

This clonotype was counted only a few times. J is TRBJ1-1 and V is TRBV4-3; D not resolved. The CDR3 extends over 15 amino acids. CDR1 is LGHNA, CDR2 YSLEER, per germline. Trimming cost V 0 bases and J 5 bases, with 13 bases left between them. CDR3 residues: CASSQDPGMRTEAFF. Here the CDR3 DNA reads TGCGCCAGCAGCCAAGATCCGGGGATGAGAACTGAAGCTTTCTTT.

This clonotype came up many times. V usage is TRBV9 and J usage is TRBJ1-2, with D uncertain. This CDR3 contains 13 residues. Trimming took 0 bases from V and 6 from J, leaving 9 bases between them. The germline CDR1 and CDR2 sequences are SGDLS and YYNGEE. In nucleotides, the CDR3 is TGTGCCAGCAGCGTAGCGGGTTCACATGGCTACACCTTC. It translates to CASSVAGSHGYTF.

The chain couples TRBV6-1 to TRBJ1-5, with 7 positions matching TRBD1. Trimming removed 4 bases from V and 6 bases from J; junction bases left unmatched: 9. Germline CDR1 MNHNS, CDR2 SASEGT. This CDR3 contains 15 residues. This chain's CDR3 is CASSALDRAGQPQHF. CDR3 bases: TGTGCCAGCAGTGCCCTCGACAGGGCGGGTCAGCCCCAGCATTTT.

This clonotype occurred a few times. This chain uses TRBV11-1 with TRBJ2-7, with 15 bases aligning to TRBD2. The ends lost 4 bases at V and 5 bases at J; junction bases unmatched: 6. CDR3 length: 16 residues. Germline CDR1 is SGHAT and CDR2 is FQDESV (reference sequence). The chain's CDR3 is CASSSGTSGGIHEQYF. In DNA form, the CDR3 reads TGTGCCAGCAGCTCCGGGACTAGCGGGGGGATTCACGAGCAGTACTTC.

This clonotype was recorded a few times. The CDR3 sequence is CASGPGETQYF. DNA of the CDR3: TGTGCTAGTGGTCCAGGCGAGACCCAGTACTTC. V and J are TRBV12-5 and TRBJ2-5; no reliable D call. The germline V and J ends were trimmed by 5 bases and 5 bases, with 6 bases remaining between them. The CDR3 is made up of 11 amino acids. Germline-derived CDR1 and CDR2 are LGHNT and FRNRAP.

This clonotype was counted between two and nine times. The V and J genes are TRBV18 and TRBJ2-7; TRBD1 matches 8 bases. The CDR3 covers 15 residues. V lost 2 bases and J lost 7; bases outside the gene matches: 10. Germline assignment: CDR1 KGHSH and CDR2 LQKENI. The CDR3 loop reads CASSPAGTGGFEQYF. For the CDR3, the DNA is TGTGCCAGCTCACCAGCCGGGACAGGAGGATTTGAGCAGTACTTC. Combining the CDR3 with reference TRBV18 and TRBJ2-7 gives the whole variable domain NAGVMQNPRHLVRRRGQEARLRCSPMKGHSHVYWYRQLPEEGLKFMVYLQKENIIDESGMPKERFSAEFPKEGPSILRIQQVVRGDSAAYFCASSPAGTGGFEQYFGPGTRLTVT.

This clonotype came up many times. In DNA, the CDR3 is TGTGCCATCAGCTACGGACCGTACCTAATGAACACTGAAGCTTTCTTT. Translation: CAISYGPYLMNTEAFF. The rearrangement links TRBV10-3 to TRBJ1-1; D ambiguous. The CDR3 has 16 residues. In germline, CDR1 is ENHRY, CDR2 SYGVKD. Between the trimmed V and J ends, which lost 6 bases and 0 bases, there was a span of 17 bases.

This clonotype was recorded many times. The V call is TRBV5-1, the J call TRBJ2-7; D possibly corresponds to TRBD2 (5 bases). Germline CDR1 reads SGHRS; CDR2 reads YFSETQ. This CDR3 spans 13 amino acids. The V and J ends lost 4 bases and 3 bases respectively, with 11 bases between them. CDR3 amino acids: CASSVGAGYEQYF. The CDR3 region has the DNA TGCGCCAGCAGCGTGGGAGCTGGCTACGAGCAGTACTTC.

This clonotype was recorded many times. The V and J genes are TRBV20-1 and TRBJ2-5; the match to TRBD2 covers 9 bases. CDR3 length equals 15 residues. Germline lookup yields CDR1 DFQATT and CDR2 SNEGSKA (reference sequence). V lost 6 bases to trimming and J lost 5 bases; unmatched junction nucleotides: 13. CDR3 loop: CSAIPLLAGIETQYF. The CDR3 DNA reads TGCAGTGCCATCCCCCTTCTAGCGGGGATCGAGACCCAGTACTTC.

This clonotype was seen repeatedly, ten times or more. The CDR3 DNA reads as TGTGCCAGCGGCAGGGGCAGGTATCAGCCCCAGCATTTT. This translates into CASGRGRYQPQHF. The chain is built from TRBV6-1 and TRBJ1-5, with a weak D call TRBD1 (6 bases). Per the germline V gene, CDR1 is MNHNS and CDR2 is SASEGT. The CDR3 sequence is 13 residues long. Trimming stripped 8 bases from V and 5 bases from J, with 13 bases between.

This clonotype has more than one count but fewer than ten. Its ends do not fully match the called genes, so a read error is possible. The CDR3 sequence: CASSTPGQGETKYF. The CDR3 coding sequence is TGTGCCAGCAGTACTCCAGGACAGGGCGAGACCAAGTACTTC. The chain couples TRBV6-5 to TRBJ2-5, with TRBD1 identical over 8 bases. The CDR3 is 14 residues long. Germline CDR1 MNHEY, CDR2 SVGAGI.

This clonotype came up many times. The rearrangement joins TRBV6-4 to TRBJ2-2, with 10 nucleotides matching TRBD2. Germline lookup yields CDR1 MRHNA and CDR2 SNTAGT. Trimming took 3 bases from V and 1 from J; bases not matched to a gene: 2. This CDR3 is 16 amino acids long. This chain's CDR3 is CASSEASGGNTGELFF. In nucleotides, the CDR3 is TGTGCCAGCAGTGAAGCTAGCGGGGGGAACACCGGGGAGCTGTTTTTT.

Ten or more counts support this clonotype. V and J are TRBV27 and TRBJ1-5; D is ambiguous. With 2 bases removed from V and 6 bases from J, the gap between germline ends came to 11 bases. The germline gives CDR1 MNHEY, CDR2 SMNVEV (reference sequence). The CDR3 length is 14 residues. The CDR3 region has the DNA TGTGCCAGCAGTTTACGGGGAGTCGCTCAGCCCCAGCATTTT. Its translation is CASSLRGVAQPQHF.

This clonotype was observed at least ten times. The chain carries TRBV30 and TRBJ1-2; 7 bases are a match to TRBD1. The V segment lost 5 bases and the J segment 8 bases; nucleotides outside the gene matches: 14. The CDR3 runs to 14 residues. Germline V gene lookup returns CDR1 GTSNPN and CDR2 SVGIG (reference sequence). The CDR3 region has the DNA TGTGCCTGGCTTTTACGGGACAGAAGGGTCGGCTACACCTTC. This gives the protein CAWLLRDRRVGYTF.

The sample holds many counts of this clonotype. This chain connects TRBV19 to TRBJ2-7; 8 bases are shared with TRBD2. Germline CDR1 is LNHDA and CDR2 is SQIVND (reference sequence). The length of the CDR3 is 14 residues. Losses at the gene ends were 5 bases for V and 6 bases for J; bases not matched to a gene: 9. The CDR3 is CASSPEGLVGEQYF. CDR3 nucleotide sequence: TGTGCCAGTAGTCCAGAGGGACTAGTTGGCGAGCAGTACTTC. The variable domain in full, completed from reference TRBV19 and TRBJ2-7, reads DGGITQSPKYLFRKEGQNVTLSCEQNLNHDAMYWYRQDPGQGLRLIYYSQIVNDFQKGDIAEGYSVSREKKESFPLTVTSAQKNPTAFYLCASSPEGLVGEQYFGPGTRLTVT.

There are many counts of this clonotype. The genes are TRBV20-1 and TRBJ2-2; D perhaps matches TRBD2 (6 bases). V lost 7 bases and J lost 5, with 14 bases in between. From germline, CDR1 is DFQATT and CDR2 SNEGSKA (reference sequence). This CDR3 region has 13 residues. CDR3 loop: CSVGTPVTGELFF. The CDR3 nucleotides are TGCAGTGTTGGGACTCCGGTTACCGGGGAGCTGTTTTTT.